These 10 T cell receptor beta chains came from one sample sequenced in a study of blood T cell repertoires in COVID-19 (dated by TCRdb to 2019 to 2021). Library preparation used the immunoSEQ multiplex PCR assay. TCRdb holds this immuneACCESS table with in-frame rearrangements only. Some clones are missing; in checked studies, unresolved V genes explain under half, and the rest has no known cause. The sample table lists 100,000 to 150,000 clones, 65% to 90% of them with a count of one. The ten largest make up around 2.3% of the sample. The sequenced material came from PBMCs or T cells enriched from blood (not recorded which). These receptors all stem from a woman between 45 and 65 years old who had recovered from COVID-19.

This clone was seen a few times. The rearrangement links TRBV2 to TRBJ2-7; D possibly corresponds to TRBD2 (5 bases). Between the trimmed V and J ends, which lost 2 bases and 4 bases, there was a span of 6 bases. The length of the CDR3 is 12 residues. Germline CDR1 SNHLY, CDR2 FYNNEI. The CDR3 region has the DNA TGTGCCAGCAGTGAATCGGGATACGAGCAGTACTTC. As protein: CASSESGYEQYF.

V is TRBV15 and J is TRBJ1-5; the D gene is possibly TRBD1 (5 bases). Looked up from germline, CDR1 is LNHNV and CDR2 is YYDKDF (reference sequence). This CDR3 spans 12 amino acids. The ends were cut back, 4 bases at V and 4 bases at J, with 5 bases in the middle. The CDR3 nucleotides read TGTGCCACCAGCACAGGGAATCAGCCCCAGCATTTT. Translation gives CATSTGNQPQHF.

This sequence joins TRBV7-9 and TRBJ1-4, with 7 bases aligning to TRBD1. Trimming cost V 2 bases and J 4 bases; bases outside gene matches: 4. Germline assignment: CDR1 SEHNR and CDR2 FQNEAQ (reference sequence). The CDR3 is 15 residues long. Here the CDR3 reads CASSLRDSDNEKLFF. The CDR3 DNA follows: TGTGCCAGCAGCTTAAGGGACAGTGATAATGAAAAACTGTTTTTT.

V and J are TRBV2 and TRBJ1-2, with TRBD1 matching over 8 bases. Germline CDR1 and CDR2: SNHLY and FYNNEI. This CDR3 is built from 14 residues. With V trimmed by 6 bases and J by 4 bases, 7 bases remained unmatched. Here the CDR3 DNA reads TGTGCCAGCAGGACCAGGGGGCGCACCTATGGCTACACCTTC. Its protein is CASRTRGRTYGYTF.

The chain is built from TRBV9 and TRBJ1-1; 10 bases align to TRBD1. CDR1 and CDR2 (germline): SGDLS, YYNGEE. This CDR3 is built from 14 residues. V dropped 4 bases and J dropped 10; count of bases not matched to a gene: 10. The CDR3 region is CASSPRDRGPGAFF. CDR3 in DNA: TGTGCCAGCAGCCCCCGGGACAGGGGACCAGGAGCTTTCTTT.

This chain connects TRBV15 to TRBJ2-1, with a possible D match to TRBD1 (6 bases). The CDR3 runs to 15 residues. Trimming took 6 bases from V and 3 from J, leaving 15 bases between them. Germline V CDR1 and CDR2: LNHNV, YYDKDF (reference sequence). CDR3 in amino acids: CATRVGTTNYNEQFF. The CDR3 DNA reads TGTGCCACCAGGGTCGGGACAACAAACTACAATGAGCAGTTCTTC. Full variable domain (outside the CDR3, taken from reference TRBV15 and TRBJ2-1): DAMVIQNPRYQVTQFGKPVTLSCSQTLNHNVMYWYQQKSSQAPKLLFHYYDKDFNNEADTPDNFQSRRPNTSFCFLDIRSPGLGDTAMYLCATRVGTTNYNEQFFGPGTRLTVL.

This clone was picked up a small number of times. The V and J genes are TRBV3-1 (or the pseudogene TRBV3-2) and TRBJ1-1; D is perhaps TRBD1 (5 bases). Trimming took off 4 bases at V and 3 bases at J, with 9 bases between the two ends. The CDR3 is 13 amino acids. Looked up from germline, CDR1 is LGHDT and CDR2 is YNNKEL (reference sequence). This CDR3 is CASSPREDTEAFF. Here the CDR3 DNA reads TGTGCCAGCAGCCCCAGGGAGGACACTGAAGCTTTCTTT.

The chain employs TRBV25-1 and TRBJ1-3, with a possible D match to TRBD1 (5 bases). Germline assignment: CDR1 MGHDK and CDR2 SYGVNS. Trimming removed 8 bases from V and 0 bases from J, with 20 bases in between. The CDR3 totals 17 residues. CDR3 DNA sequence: TGTGCCAGCGGGCCGGGACTCCCTAGAAGCTCTGGAAACACCATATATTTT. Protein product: CASGPGLPRSSGNTIYF.

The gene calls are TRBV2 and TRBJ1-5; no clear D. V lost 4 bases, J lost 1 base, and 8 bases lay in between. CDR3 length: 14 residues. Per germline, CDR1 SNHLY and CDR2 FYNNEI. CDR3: CASSVTTSNQPQHF. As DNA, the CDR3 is TGTGCCAGCAGTGTAACAACCAGCAATCAGCCCCAGCATTTT.

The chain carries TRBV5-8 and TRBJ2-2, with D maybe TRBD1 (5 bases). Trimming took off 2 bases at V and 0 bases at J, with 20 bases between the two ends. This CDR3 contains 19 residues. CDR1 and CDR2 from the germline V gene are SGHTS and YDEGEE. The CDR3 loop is CASSFTTDSFTANTGELFF. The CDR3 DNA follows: TGTGCCAGCAGCTTCACGACAGATTCCTTTACCGCGAACACCGGGGAGCTGTTTTTT.